Following are 15 T cell receptor beta chains from one sample sequenced in a study of response to subunit inactivated influenza vaccine. One entry per CDR3 protein, called by TCRdb with MiXCR from the RT-PCR reads. The profile covers hundreds of thousands of distinct CDR3 sequences, with 12% to 15% appearing a single time and 7.6% taken by the ten largest. Sequencing was performed on PBMCs from blood, taken approximately 15 days before vaccination. These TCRs come from a man between 45 and 60 years old who received an inactivated influenza vaccine.

The chain recombines TRBV5-4 with TRBJ1-2; no reliable D call. CDR3 size: 13 residues. The V end was cut by 4 bases, the J end by 4 bases, with 11 bases between. Per germline, CDR1 SGHNT and CDR2 YYREEE (reference sequence). The CDR3 loop is CASSEDGVYGYTF. CDR3 sequence (DNA): TGTGCCAGCAGCGAAGACGGAGTCTATGGCTACACCTTC.

The genes are TRBV6-5 and TRBJ2-1; TRBD1 matches at 9 bases. Germline V lookup: CDR1 MNHEY, CDR2 SVGAGI. Unmatched junction bases numbered 8, after V lost 2 bases and J lost 3 bases. The CDR3 is made up of 17 amino acids. The CDR3 bases are TGTGCCAGCAGTTACATGCCGATGGGACAGGGCTACAATGAGCAGTTCTTC. Protein product: CASSYMPMGQGYNEQFF.

This clonotype was seen a handful of times. V is TRBV20-1 and J is TRBJ2-5, with 9 bases that match TRBD1. The CDR3 runs to 14 residues. CDR1 is DFQATT and CDR2 is SNEGSKA in the germline V gene (reference sequence). J gave up 0 bases and V 6 bases, and 5 bases lay outside the gene matches. CDR3 nucleotides: TGCAGTGCAAGGGACAGGGCTTACCAAGAGACCCAGTACTTC. Encoded protein: CSARDRAYQETQYF.

J is TRBJ2-7 and V is TRBV4-3; 8 nucleotides align to TRBD2. Losses at the gene ends were 5 bases for V and 1 base for J; bases not matched to a gene: 16. The length of the CDR3 is 18 residues. CDR1 LGHNA and CDR2 YSLEER come from the germline V gene. The DNA of the CDR3 is TGCGCCAGCAGCACCCAATTTAAGGGCGGGAGGTCGTCCTACGAGCAGTACTTC. Translating gives CASSTQFKGGRSSYEQYF.

In its sample, this clonotype was seen a few times. V usage is TRBV6-4 and J usage is TRBJ1-2; D remains ambiguous. The germline V gene encodes CDR1 MRHNA and CDR2 SNTAGT. V shed 4 bases and J shed 4 bases, with 10 bases lying between them. The CDR3 loop spans 13 amino acids. CDR3 amino acids: CASSVRVGYGYTF. The CDR3 DNA reads TGTGCCAGCAGTGTGAGGGTCGGCTATGGCTACACCTTC.

The chain carries TRBV12-3 or TRBV12-4 and TRBJ1-4, with 10 nucleotides matching TRBD1. This CDR3 comprises 15 residues. J was trimmed by 6 bases and V by 3 bases; bases with no gene match: 4. The chain's CDR3 is CASSFTGTGDEKLFF. The CDR3 region has the DNA TGTGCCAGCAGTTTTACAGGGACAGGGGATGAAAAACTGTTTTTT.

This chain joins TRBV25-1 and TRBJ2-2; D might be TRBD1 or TRBD2, each matching 5 bases. Trimming took 4 bases from V and 0 from J, leaving 15 bases between them. CDR1 and CDR2 (germline): MGHDK, SYGVNS. The CDR3 runs 17 residues. The CDR3 here is CASSAQTGTANTGELFF. Here the CDR3 DNA reads TGTGCCAGCAGTGCCCAAACCGGGACGGCGAACACCGGGGAGCTGTTTTTT.

This clonotype appeared a few times. V usage is TRBV11-1 and J usage is TRBJ2-2; weak D call: TRBD1 (6 bases). This CDR3 contains 14 residues. Germline-derived CDR1 and CDR2 are SGHAT and FQDESV (reference sequence). Trimming shortened V by 5 bases and J by 7 bases, and 14 bases separated the two germline ends. The CDR3, as DNA: TGTGCCAGCAGCCAAACAGGGTTCGGCGGGGAGCTGTTTTTT. This encodes CASSQTGFGGELFF.

This clonotype was picked up many times. The chain joins TRBV5-5 to TRBJ2-7; perhaps TRBD1 as D (6 bases). V was clipped by 3 bases and J by 4 bases, with 14 bases between them. Germline V gives CDR1 SGHKS, CDR2 YYEKEE (reference sequence). The CDR3 is made up of 14 amino acids. DNA of the CDR3: TGTGCCAGCAGCTGGGCTCAACAGGGATACGAGCAGTACTTC. It codes for CASSWAQQGYEQYF.

This chain uses TRBV7-2 with TRBJ2-5, with D perhaps TRBD2 (6 bases). Germline lookup yields CDR1 SGHTA and CDR2 FQGNSA. The CDR3 totals 14 residues. V dropped 5 bases and J dropped 2 bases, with 12 bases sitting between them. CDR3 in amino acids: CASSNPGLQETQYF. CDR3 coding DNA: TGTGCCAGCAGCAATCCGGGACTTCAAGAGACCCAGTACTTC. The full variable domain, with the rest looked up from reference TRBV7-2 and TRBJ2-5, is GAGVSQSPSNKVTEKGKDVELRCDPISGHTALYWYRQSLGQGLEFLIYFQGNSAPDKSGLPSDRFSAERTGGSVSTLTIQRTQQEDSAVYLCASSNPGLQETQYFGPGTRLLVL.

This clonotype was counted only a few times. This chain connects TRBV28 to TRBJ2-4; D call uncertain. Trimming pared 4 bases from V and 8 bases from J, leaving 12 bases between. Germline lookup yields CDR1 MDHEN and CDR2 SYDVKM. This CDR3 has 13 amino acids. This CDR3 is CASSSGSSYIQYF. The CDR3 DNA reads TGTGCCAGCAGTTCAGGAAGTTCCTACATTCAGTACTTC.

The chain links TRBV11-3 to TRBJ2-5; D not certain. This CDR3 contains 14 residues. Trimming pared 5 bases from V and 0 bases from J, leaving 10 bases between. Germline CDR1 SGHNT, CDR2 YENEEA. The CDR3 sequence: CASSPEGYQETQYF. CDR3 nucleotide sequence: TGTGCCAGCAGCCCAGAAGGGTACCAAGAGACCCAGTACTTC.

The chain carries TRBV5-1 and TRBJ1-1; 11 bases fit TRBD1. The CDR3 consists of 15 residues. The V segment lost 1 base and the J segment 5 bases; nucleotides outside the gene matches: 4. CDR1 is SGHRS and CDR2 is YFSETQ in the germline V gene. CDR3 sequence (DNA): TGCGCCAGCAGCTTGCCGGACAGGGGGCGGACTGAAGCTTTCTTT. This translates into CASSLPDRGRTEAFF.

This clonotype was counted a few times. The rearrangement uses TRBV24-1 and TRBJ2-3, with TRBD2 as a possible D gene (7 bases). This CDR3 contains 16 residues. V was pared by 0 bases and J by 2 bases, with 11 bases between. Germline CDR1 reads KGHDR; CDR2 reads SFDVKD. The CDR3 loop reads CATSDLAGASTDTQYF. In DNA form, the CDR3 reads TGTGCCACCAGTGATTTGGCGGGGGCTTCCACAGATACGCAGTATTTT.

This clonotype has more than one count but fewer than ten. The chain has TRBV27 and TRBJ2-2, with D uncertain. Deletions cut 0 bases from V and 6 bases from J, with 5 bases between. Looked up from germline, CDR1 is MNHEY and CDR2 is SMNVEV (reference sequence). This CDR3 has 13 residues. CDR3 coding DNA: TGTGCCAGCAGTTTATCCTTCCCCGGGGAGCTGTTTTTT. It codes for CASSLSFPGELFF.